A selection of T cell receptor beta chains follows, all from one sample in a study of early T cells in non-severe SARS-CoV-2 infection. TCRdb independently ran MiXCR on the 5' RACE reads; one entry per CDR3 protein. This table holds nearly 60,000 distinct CDR3 sequences, roughly an eighth found once. What was sequenced was whole blood. The receptors stem from an adult who was a healthcare worker with PCR-confirmed SARS-CoV-2 infection or an uninfected control (not recorded which). Each CDR3 is given with its conserved first and last residue. Each record gives: V gene, J gene, CDR3 protein.

v_call: TRBV16
j_call: TRBJ2-7
cdr3_aa: CASSQFFDRRGSYEQYF

v_call: TRBV15
j_call: TRBJ2-1
cdr3_aa: CATSSSRAGEQFF

v_call: TRBV4-2
j_call: TRBJ1-2
cdr3_aa: CASSPEMTGSYGYTF

v_call: TRBV7-9
j_call: TRBJ1-1
cdr3_aa: CASSLLAMNTEAFF

v_call: TRBV27
j_call: TRBJ2-7
cdr3_aa: CASSFSGPLGEQYF

v_call: TRBV11-2
j_call: TRBJ2-7
cdr3_aa: CASSPLKGRGEQYF

v_call: TRBV4-2
j_call: TRBJ1-1
cdr3_aa: CASSQDLTVTEAFF

v_call: TRBV11-1
j_call: TRBJ2-7
cdr3_aa: CASSSWQREGYEQYF

v_call: TRBV28
j_call: TRBJ2-3
cdr3_aa: CASSFQQDTQYF

v_call: TRBV2
j_call: TRBJ2-7
cdr3_aa: CASSTLYEQYF

v_call: TRBV28
j_call: TRBJ1-2
cdr3_aa: CASSFLGSRGGYTF

v_call: TRBV19
j_call: TRBJ1-5
cdr3_aa: CASSQKGVRQPQHF

v_call: TRBV29-1
j_call: TRBJ2-7
cdr3_aa: CSVWDQTTSYEQYF

v_call: TRBV7-2
j_call: TRBJ1-5
cdr3_aa: CASSPWDRASNQPQHF

v_call: TRBV7-9
j_call: TRBJ1-3
cdr3_aa: CASSLDGRASGNTIYF

v_call: TRBV6-1
j_call: TRBJ2-1
cdr3_aa: CASTRERLGRNEQFF

v_call: TRBV5-5
j_call: TRBJ2-3
cdr3_aa: CASSLGWGGSRPDTQYF

v_call: TRBV6-2/TRBV6-3
j_call: TRBJ1-5
cdr3_aa: CASSPLDRGLNQPQHF

v_call: TRBV28
j_call: TRBJ1-2
cdr3_aa: CASSVSTYGYTF

v_call: TRBV12-3/TRBV12-4
j_call: TRBJ2-1
cdr3_aa: CASSLRGEGYNEQFF

v_call: TRBV19
j_call: TRBJ2-2
cdr3_aa: CASTLRGTGNTGELFF

v_call: TRBV19
j_call: TRBJ2-3
cdr3_aa: CASSSERDGTDTQYF

v_call: TRBV27
j_call: TRBJ1-6
cdr3_aa: CATSEARYNSPLHF

v_call: TRBV18
j_call: TRBJ2-1
cdr3_aa: CASSPSRSEQFF

v_call: TRBV19
j_call: TRBJ2-3
cdr3_aa: CASSIGPGTDTQYF

v_call: TRBV7-2
j_call: TRBJ2-1
cdr3_aa: CASSLQESQFF

v_call: TRBV5-1
j_call: TRBJ2-7
cdr3_aa: CASSLRTAYEQYF

v_call: TRBV29-1
j_call: TRBJ2-5
cdr3_aa: CSVDSGGETQYF

v_call: TRBV28
j_call: TRBJ2-7
cdr3_aa: CASSPQGGEQYF

v_call: TRBV9
j_call: TRBJ1-5
cdr3_aa: CASSVDGGVQPQHF

v_call: TRBV7-9
j_call: TRBJ2-5
cdr3_aa: CASSKDRRETQYF

v_call: TRBV4-1
j_call: TRBJ1-4
cdr3_aa: CASSQDVRGTAPTNEKLFF

v_call: TRBV29-1
j_call: TRBJ1-2
cdr3_aa: CSVRMGADGYTF

v_call: TRBV27
j_call: TRBJ1-1
cdr3_aa: CASSLSGTLNTEAFF